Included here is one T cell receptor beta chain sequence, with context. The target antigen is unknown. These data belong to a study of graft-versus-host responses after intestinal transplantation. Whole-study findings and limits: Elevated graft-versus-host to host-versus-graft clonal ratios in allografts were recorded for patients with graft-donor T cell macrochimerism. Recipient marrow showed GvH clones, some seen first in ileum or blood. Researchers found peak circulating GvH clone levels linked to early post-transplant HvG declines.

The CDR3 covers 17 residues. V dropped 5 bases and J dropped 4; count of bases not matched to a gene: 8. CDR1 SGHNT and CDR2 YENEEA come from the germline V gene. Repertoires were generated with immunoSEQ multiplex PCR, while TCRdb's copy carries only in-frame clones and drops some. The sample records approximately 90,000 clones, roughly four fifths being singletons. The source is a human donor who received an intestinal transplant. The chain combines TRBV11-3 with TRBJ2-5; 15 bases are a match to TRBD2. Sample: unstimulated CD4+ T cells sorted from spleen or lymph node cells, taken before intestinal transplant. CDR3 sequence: CASSKGGLAGGGETQYF. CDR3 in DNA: TGTGCCAGCAGCAAGGGGGGACTAGCGGGAGGAGGAGAGACCCAGTACTTC.